This T cell receptor (beta chain) was profiled in a study of T-cell reconstitution after alpha-beta-depleted transplantation in children. A TCRbeta library incorporating unique molecular identifiers was prepared. TCRdb re-called the PCR reads through MiXCR, storing one row per CDR3 protein. The sample lists 490,000 or so distinct CDR3 sequences; under 15% were seen once. The CDR3 runs 15 residues. In germline, CDR1 is LNHNV, CDR2 YYDKDF (reference sequence). With 0 bases removed from V and 6 bases from J, the gap between germline ends came to 11 bases. The starting material was PBMCs from the stem cell graft donor, obtained from the stem cell graft. The TCR was taken from a human donor who donated a stem cell graft to a child with combined immunodeficiency. V usage is TRBV15 and J usage is TRBJ2-2, with D uncertain. DNA for the CDR3: TGTGCCACCAGCAGAGATGCGTCGGGTGCCGGGGAGCTGTTTTTT. The encoded protein is CATSRDASGAGELFF.